The clone carrying this T cell receptor (beta chain) was recorded many times. The sample belongs to a study of T cells in Graves' hyperthyroidism and ophthalmopathy. Using RNA transcripts as the source, TCR beta CDR3 regions were amplified. Researchers ran a first-round RT-PCR on the TCR CDR3 using the HTBI primer set. TCRdb re-analysed the multiplex PCR reads in MiXCR, keeping a single row per CDR3 protein. The data contain a few hundred thousand distinct CDR3 sequences, approximately 14% of them singletons. Sequenced material: blood. The TCR comes from a woman younger than 45 with Graves' hyperthyroidism.

The CDR3 DNA reads TGTGCCAGCAGCCCTACCGGGACTCTAAGCTCCTACGAGCAGTACTTC. Translating it yields CASSPTGTLSSYEQYF. This chain connects TRBV7-2 to TRBJ2-7; D might be TRBD2 (6 bases). The V end lost 5 bases, the J end lost 0 bases, and 17 bases lay between the germline ends. The CDR3 extends over 16 amino acids. Germline CDR1 is SGHTA and CDR2 is FQGNSA.